This T cell receptor beta chain was profiled in a study of blood T cell repertoires in COVID-19. At the level of the study: Samples taken during acute and convalescent COVID-19 were collected in the United States, Italy and Spain. PBMCs, B-cell-depleted T cells, or T cells were the source of the cDNA or gDNA that made up the material.

Measured with immunoSEQ multiplex PCR; TCRdb has only the in-frame clones, and not every one. In the table there are some 280,000 clones, over 75% of which are singletons. The sample consisted of peripheral blood. The receptor was derived from a woman aged 55-70 years with acute or convalescent COVID-19.

The CDR3 here is CASSLASGQLAKNIQYF. DNA of the CDR3: TGTGCCAGCAGCTTGGCCTCCGGACAACTAGCCAAAAACATTCAGTACTTC. The chain recombines TRBV5-6 with TRBJ2-4, with D possibly matching TRBD1 (5 bases). With 0 bases removed from V and 0 bases from J, the gap between germline ends came to 13 bases. This CDR3 is built from 17 residues. Per the germline V gene, CDR1 is SGHDT and CDR2 is YYEEEE.